The 14 T cell receptor beta chains below come from one sample, sequenced in a study of CD8 T cells in Susac syndrome. Random hexamers primed reverse transcription of about 0.45 to 1 ug RNA. TCRdb re-analysed the immunoSEQ multiplex PCR reads in MiXCR, keeping a single row per CDR3 protein. The table records some 260,000 distinct CDR3 sequences, around 83% of them present only once. Input material: CD8+ T cells from PBMCs. The origin of the receptors is a human donor with multiple sclerosis.

This clonotype was detected only once. This chain's CDR3 is CASSGSRTSGRGVHNEQFF. The CDR3, as DNA: TGTGCCAGCAGTGGCTCTAGGACTAGCGGGAGGGGAGTCCACAATGAGCAGTTCTTC. V is TRBV2 and J is TRBJ2-1; TRBD2 matches at 15 bases. The CDR3 has 19 amino acids. Trimming at V came to 4 bases and at J to 5 bases, leaving 12 bases not matched to a gene. Germline values: CDR1 SNHLY, CDR2 FYNNEI.

The chain combines TRBV28 with TRBJ2-1; D call uncertain. Trimming shortened V by 7 bases and J by 6 bases, and 13 bases separated the two germline ends. From germline, CDR1 is MDHEN and CDR2 SYDVKM. The CDR3 runs 13 residues. The CDR3 DNA sequence: TGTGCCAGCACCTTGATGGGTCTCAATGAGCAGTTCTTC. It yields the protein CASTLMGLNEQFF.

The V gene is TRBV12-3 or TRBV12-4, the J gene TRBJ2-7; no definite D call. This CDR3 comprises 14 residues. V was pared by 1 base and J by 3 bases, with 10 bases between. The CDR3 DNA follows: TGTGCCAGCAGTTTAGGACGGACCGTCTACGAGCAGTACTTC. Translation gives CASSLGRTVYEQYF.

This clonotype has only a few counts. This chain connects TRBV20-1 to TRBJ2-7; D might be TRBD1 (7 bases). Between the trimmed V and J ends, which lost 6 bases and 6 bases, there was a span of 27 bases. The CDR3 extends over 16 amino acids. Germline CDR1 and CDR2: DFQATT and SNEGSKA (reference sequence). CDR3 DNA: TGCAGTGCCAGACCTACAGGGGAGGCCTCATACTCCGAGCAGTACTTC. This encodes CSARPTGEASYSEQYF.

This clonotype was counted once. V gene TRBV29-1 combines with J gene TRBJ2-7, with 8 bases identical to TRBD2. This CDR3 is built from 13 residues. J lost 5 bases, V lost 7 bases, and 10 bases had no gene match. Looked up from germline, CDR1 is SQVTM and CDR2 is ANQGSEA. DNA of the CDR3: TGCAGCGCAGCCGGGACTAGAACCCACGAGCAGTACTTC. Translating gives CSAAGTRTHEQYF.

This chain uses TRBV30 with TRBJ1-2; 7 bases are a match to TRBD1. With V trimmed by 5 bases and J by 3 bases, 6 bases remained unmatched. CDR1 and CDR2 from the germline V gene are GTSNPN and SVGIG (reference sequence). The CDR3 loop spans 13 amino acids. The CDR3 loop reads CAWDQGVYYGYTF. CDR3 DNA sequence: TGTGCCTGGGACCAGGGGGTTTACTATGGCTACACCTTC. The variable domain in full, completed from reference TRBV30 and TRBJ1-2, reads SQTIHQWPATLVQPVGSPLSLECTVEGTSNPNLYWYRQAAGRGLQLLFYSVGIGQISSEVPQNLSASRPQDRQFILSSKKLLLSDSGFYLCAWDQGVYYGYTFGSGTRLTVV.

CDR3 DNA: TGTGCCAGCAGTCCGCTAGCGGGAGGAGCTCAGGAGCAGTTCTTC. Its translation is CASSPLAGGAQEQFF. The chain links TRBV27 to TRBJ2-1; 11 nucleotides align to TRBD2. This CDR3 is built from 15 residues. Germline lookup yields CDR1 MNHEY and CDR2 SMNVEV (reference sequence). J was trimmed by 10 bases and V by 5 bases; bases with no gene match: 10.

This sequence joins TRBV5-8 and TRBJ1-1, with TRBD1 matching over 7 bases. J lost 1 base, V lost 3 bases, and 3 bases had no gene match. The CDR3 is made up of 14 amino acids. CDR1 SGHTS and CDR2 YDEGEE come from the germline V gene. CDR3 loop: CASSWGQPNTEAFF. In nucleotides, the CDR3 is TGTGCCAGCAGCTGGGGACAGCCGAACACTGAAGCTTTCTTT.

This rearrangement joins TRBV6-1 to TRBJ2-1; TRBD1 agrees at 8 bases. The V gene's germline CDR1 is MNHNS and CDR2 SASEGT. This CDR3 comprises 15 residues. With V trimmed by 6 bases and J by 0 bases, 4 bases remained unmatched. The CDR3 DNA sequence: TGTGCCAGCAGGCCACAGGGGGGCTCCTACAATGAGCAGTTCTTC. It translates to CASRPQGGSYNEQFF.

This chain uses TRBV20-1 with TRBJ2-7; either TRBD1 or TRBD2 may fit D (6 bases each). Germline CDR1 DFQATT, CDR2 SNEGSKA (reference sequence). This CDR3 contains 14 residues. The germline V and J ends were trimmed by 1 base and 2 bases, with 12 bases remaining between them. The CDR3 loop is CSARGGAHPYEQYF. DNA for the CDR3: TGCAGTGCTAGAGGGGGGGCGCATCCCTACGAGCAGTACTTC.

Only one count was recorded for this clonotype. The rearrangement links TRBV20-1 to TRBJ1-4; D unclear. The ends were cut back, 0 bases at V and 0 bases at J, with 8 bases in the middle. The germline V gene has CDR1 DFQATT and CDR2 SNEGSKA (reference sequence). This CDR3 has 15 amino acids. The CDR3, as DNA: TGCAGTGCTAGAGAATTGGCAGCAACTAATGAAAAACTGTTTTTT. Residues: CSARELAATNEKLFF.

The chain is built from TRBV7-3 and TRBJ2-1, with TRBD1 as a possible D gene (6 bases). The CDR3 length is 13 residues. Deletions cut 8 bases from V and 3 bases from J, with 11 bases between. Per the germline V gene, CDR1 is SGHTA and CDR2 is FQGTGA. CDR3 loop: CASRQDLYNEQFF. CDR3 DNA sequence: TGTGCCAGCCGACAGGATCTCTACAATGAGCAGTTCTTC.

The chain links TRBV9 to TRBJ1-1; 11 nucleotides align to TRBD1. Germline assignment: CDR1 SGDLS and CDR2 YYNGEE. CDR3 length equals 16 residues. The V gene end was trimmed by 4 bases and the J gene end by 1 base; junction bases not matched to a gene: 6. CDR3 in amino acids: CASSPRTGGWNTEAFF. In nucleotides, the CDR3 is TGTGCCAGCAGCCCCAGGACAGGGGGCTGGAACACTGAAGCTTTCTTT.

This clonotype was detected only once. V and J are TRBV28 and TRBJ2-7; D ambiguous. Trimming took 3 bases from V and 7 from J, leaving 13 bases between them. The CDR3 is 13 residues long. Looked up from germline, CDR1 is MDHEN and CDR2 is SYDVKM. CDR3 amino acids: CASSFDGAREQYF. In DNA, the CDR3 is TGTGCCAGCAGTTTTGATGGTGCGCGGGAGCAGTACTTC. Drawing the rest from reference TRBV28 and TRBJ2-7, the complete variable domain is DVKVTQSSRYLVKRTGEKVFLECVQDMDHENMFWYRQDPGLGLRLIYFSYDVKMKEKGDIPEGYSVSREKKERFSLILESASTNQTSMYLCASSFDGAREQYFGPGTRLTVT.